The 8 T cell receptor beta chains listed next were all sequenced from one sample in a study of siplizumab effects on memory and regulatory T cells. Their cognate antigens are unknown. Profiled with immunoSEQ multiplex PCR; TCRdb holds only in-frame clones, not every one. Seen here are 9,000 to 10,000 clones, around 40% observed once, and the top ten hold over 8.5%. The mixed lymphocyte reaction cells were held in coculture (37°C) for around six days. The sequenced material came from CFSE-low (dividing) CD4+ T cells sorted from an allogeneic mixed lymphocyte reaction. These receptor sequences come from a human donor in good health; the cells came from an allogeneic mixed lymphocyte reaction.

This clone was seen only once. The CDR3 region has the DNA TGTGCCAGCAGCTCGAGACTAGCGGGAGGTTGGGAGACCCAGTACTTC. This codes for CASSSRLAGGWETQYF. J is TRBJ2-5 and V is TRBV11-2; 13 bases fit TRBD2. Germline V lookup: CDR1 SGHAT, CDR2 FQNNGV. Trimming removed 4 bases from V and 5 bases from J; junction bases left unmatched: 7. The CDR3 spans 16 residues.

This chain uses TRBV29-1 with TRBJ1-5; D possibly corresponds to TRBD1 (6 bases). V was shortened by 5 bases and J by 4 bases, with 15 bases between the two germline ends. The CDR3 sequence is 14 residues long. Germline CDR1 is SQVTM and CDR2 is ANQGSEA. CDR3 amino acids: CSVRTRGGNQPQHF. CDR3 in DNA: TGCAGCGTTAGGACTCGAGGGGGTAATCAGCCCCAGCATTTT.

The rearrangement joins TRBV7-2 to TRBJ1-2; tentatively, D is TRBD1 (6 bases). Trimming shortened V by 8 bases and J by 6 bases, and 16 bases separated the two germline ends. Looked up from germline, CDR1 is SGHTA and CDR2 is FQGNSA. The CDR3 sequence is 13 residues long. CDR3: CASRYRAMDGYTF. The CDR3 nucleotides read TGTGCCAGCCGCTACAGGGCTATGGATGGCTACACCTTC.

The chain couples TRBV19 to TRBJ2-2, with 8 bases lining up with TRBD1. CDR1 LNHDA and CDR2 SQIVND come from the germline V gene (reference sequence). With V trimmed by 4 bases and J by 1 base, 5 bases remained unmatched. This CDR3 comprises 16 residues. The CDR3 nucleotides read TGTGCCAGTAGTACATCCGGGACAGGGAACACCGGGGAGCTGTTTTTT. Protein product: CASSTSGTGNTGELFF.

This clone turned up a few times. The DNA for the CDR3 is TGTGCCAGTAGTATCTTTCAGAACACCGGGGAGCTGTTTTTT. This encodes CASSIFQNTGELFF. The chain joins TRBV19 to TRBJ2-2; D uncertain. V shed 3 bases and J shed 1 base, with 6 bases lying between them. This CDR3 is built from 14 residues. Germline V gene data show CDR1 as LNHDA and CDR2 as SQIVND (reference sequence).

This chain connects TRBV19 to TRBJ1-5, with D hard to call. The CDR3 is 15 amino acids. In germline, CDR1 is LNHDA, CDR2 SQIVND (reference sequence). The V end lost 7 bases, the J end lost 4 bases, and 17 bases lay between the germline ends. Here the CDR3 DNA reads TGTGCCAGTACCTCACGAAGAGCGCCGAATCAGCCCCAGCATTTT. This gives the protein CASTSRRAPNQPQHF.

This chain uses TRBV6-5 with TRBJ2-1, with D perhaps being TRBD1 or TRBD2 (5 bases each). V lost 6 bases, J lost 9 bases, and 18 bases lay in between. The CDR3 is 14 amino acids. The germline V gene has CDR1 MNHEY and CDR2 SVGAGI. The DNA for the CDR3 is TGTGCCAGCAGCGGACTCATAGGGGCAGGTGAGCAGTTCTTC. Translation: CASSGLIGAGEQFF.

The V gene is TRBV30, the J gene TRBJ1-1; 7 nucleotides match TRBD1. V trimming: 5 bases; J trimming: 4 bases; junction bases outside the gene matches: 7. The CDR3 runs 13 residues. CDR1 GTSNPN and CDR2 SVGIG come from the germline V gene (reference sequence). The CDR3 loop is CAWEKQGSTEAFF. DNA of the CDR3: TGTGCCTGGGAGAAACAGGGGAGCACTGAAGCTTTCTTT.